The 18 T cell receptor beta chains given below trace back to one sample, sequenced in a study of shared T cell receptors in the human thymus. The method was immunoSEQ multiplex PCR; TCRdb's version includes in-frame clones alone and lacks a portion of them. The table has about 610,000 clones, roughly 90% seen once. A further study also used this sample, focusing on human thymus T cells.

Sequenced input: thymocytes. The receptor source for this set is a boy in the first two years of life with a congenital heart defect.

This chain links TRBV6-5 with TRBJ2-7, with 8 bases fitting TRBD1. After removal of 6 bases from V and 9 bases from J, the junction contained 13 bases not matched to a gene. The CDR3 contains 14 residues. Germline CDR1 reads MNHEY; CDR2 reads SVGAGI. Here the CDR3 DNA reads TGTGCCAGCAGCCACGACGGACAGGGAGGCGGGCAGTACTTC. Protein sequence: CASSHDGQGGGQYF.

The CDR3 loop is CASSYARTVYEQYF. The CDR3 nucleotides are TGTGCCAGCAGTTACGCCAGGACAGTATACGAGCAGTACTTC. The gene calls are TRBV27 and TRBJ2-7; maybe TRBD1 (6 bases). The CDR3 contains 14 residues. Germline CDR1 reads MNHEY; CDR2 reads SMNVEV (reference sequence). The V end lost 4 bases, the J end lost 4 bases, and 14 bases lay between the germline ends.

The chain links TRBV9 to TRBJ2-2; 13 nucleotides line up with TRBD2. The germline gives CDR1 SGDLS, CDR2 YYNGEE. Unmatched junction bases numbered 3, after V lost 3 bases and J lost 1 base. This CDR3 region has 17 residues. The CDR3: CASSARTSGRNTGELFF. CDR3 coding DNA: TGTGCCAGCAGCGCACGGACTAGCGGGAGGAACACCGGGGAGCTGTTTTTT.

The CDR3 region is CASSEVVLQRELTGELFF. The CDR3 region has the DNA TGCGCCAGCAGTGAGGTAGTACTGCAGCGGGAGTTGACGGGGGAGCTGTTTTTT. V is TRBV10-1 and J is TRBJ2-2, with 8 bases identical to TRBD2. CDR1 WNHNN and CDR2 SYGVQD come from the germline V gene (reference sequence). J gave up 8 bases and V 2 bases, and 16 bases lay outside the gene matches. CDR3 size: 18 residues.

The CDR3 nucleotides read TGTGCCAGAAGCTTGGCCGGTCCCGGGACAGGGGAGTCAACAGTCCACGAGCAGTACTTC. Translated, it gives CARSLAGPGTGESTVHEQYF. The J gene is TRBJ2-7, the V gene TRBV5-3, with TRBD1 identical over 10 bases. TRBV5-3 has ORF status, its function being uncertain. Trimming cost V 0 bases and J 5 bases; bases outside gene matches: 20. The CDR3 length is 20 residues.

The rearrangement links TRBV11-2 to TRBJ1-3; D ambiguous. Per the germline V gene, CDR1 is SGHAT and CDR2 is FQNNGV. V was shortened by 0 bases and J by 0 bases, with 12 bases between the two germline ends. There are 17 residues in the CDR3. CDR3: CASSLELPAGSGNTIYF. CDR3 nucleotide sequence: TGTGCCAGCAGCTTAGAACTCCCGGCGGGCTCTGGAAACACCATATATTTT.

The chain carries TRBV6-1 and TRBJ2-2; TRBD1 agrees at 12 bases. CDR3 length: 17 amino acids. The germline V gene has CDR1 MNHNS and CDR2 SASEGT. J gave up 6 bases and V 3 bases, and 8 bases lay outside the gene matches. CDR3 sequence reads: CASSDLVGQGAPGELFF. For the CDR3, the DNA is TGTGCCAGCAGTGATTTAGTGGGACAGGGGGCGCCCGGGGAGCTGTTTTTT.

The chain combines TRBV5-1 with TRBJ2-1; possibly TRBD2 for D (6 bases). From germline, CDR1 is SGHRS and CDR2 YFSETQ. This CDR3 is built from 18 residues. With 2 bases removed from V and 8 bases from J, the gap between germline ends came to 26 bases. For the CDR3, the DNA is TGCGCCAGCAGCTTAGACGGGTTCTCCGGGGGAAAGGGCCATGAGCAGTTCTTC. Its translation: CASSLDGFSGGKGHEQFF.

On this clone itself: One junction end disagrees with the germline gene, perhaps due to a read error. The chain recombines TRBV30 with TRBJ2-3, with 11 bases fitting TRBD1. Germline lookup yields CDR1 GTSNPN and CDR2 SVGIG (reference sequence). The CDR3 consists of 14 residues. The CDR3 loop reads CAGRTGGFRDTQYF. CDR3 coding DNA: TGTGCCGGGAGGACAGGGGGCTTCAGGGATACGCAGTATTTT.

V and J are TRBV6-5 and TRBJ2-7; 7 bases align to TRBD2. Germline V gene sequence: CDR1 MNHEY, CDR2 SVGAGI. CDR3 length equals 15 residues. V trimming: 0 bases; J trimming: 0 bases; junction bases outside the gene matches: 2. Here the CDR3 reads CASSYSLAASYEQYF. In nucleotides, the CDR3 is TGTGCCAGCAGTTACTCGCTAGCGGCCTCCTACGAGCAGTACTTC.

V gene TRBV9 combines with J gene TRBJ2-7; possibly TRBD1 for D (7 bases). Germline CDR1 and CDR2: SGDLS and YYNGEE. CDR3 size: 15 residues. V lost 10 bases and J 4 bases, leaving 24 bases between the germline ends. CDR3 amino acids: CAEEGQRVTFYEQYF. For the CDR3, the DNA is TGTGCCGAGGAGGGACAGCGGGTGACTTTTTACGAGCAGTACTTC.

This chain connects TRBV7-9 to TRBJ2-3, with D perhaps matching TRBD1 (6 bases). With 5 bases removed from V and 2 bases from J, the gap between germline ends came to 17 bases. Looked up from germline, CDR1 is SEHNR and CDR2 is FQNEAQ (reference sequence). This CDR3 contains 16 residues. The CDR3 protein is CASSPDDRLYTDTQYF. The DNA of the CDR3 is TGTGCCAGCAGCCCGGACGACAGGTTATACACAGATACGCAGTATTTT.

The chain uses TRBV19 and TRBJ2-1; 8 nucleotides line up with TRBD2. Germline lookup yields CDR1 LNHDA and CDR2 SQIVND (reference sequence). This CDR3 has 18 amino acids. J gave up 9 bases and V 3 bases, and 19 bases lay outside the gene matches. The CDR3 bases are TGTGCCAGTAGTATGGGCCCCCTAGCGGGCCTCGTCCCCGCTGAGCAGTTCTTC. Translation: CASSMGPLAGLVPAEQFF. The variable domain in full, completed from reference TRBV19 and TRBJ2-1, reads DGGITQSPKYLFRKEGQNVTLSCEQNLNHDAMYWYRQDPGQGLRLIYYSQIVNDFQKGDIAEGYSVSREKKESFPLTVTSAQKNPTAFYLCASSMGPLAGLVPAEQFFGPGTRLTVL.

The V gene is TRBV27, the J gene TRBJ2-7; TRBD1 matches 7 bases. CDR1 MNHEY and CDR2 SMNVEV come from the germline V gene (reference sequence). The CDR3 runs to 15 residues. V gave up 2 bases and J gave up 5 bases; unmatched junction bases: 9. The CDR3 region has the DNA TGTGCCAGCAGTTTACCCGGGACAGTGAGACACGAGCAGTACTTC. It is translated as CASSLPGTVRHEQYF.

The chain links TRBV27 to TRBJ2-1; D is possibly TRBD2 (6 bases). The V and J ends lost 3 bases and 10 bases respectively, with 10 bases between them. Germline CDR1 reads MNHEY; CDR2 reads SMNVEV (reference sequence). This CDR3 spans 12 amino acids. The CDR3 coding sequence is TGTGCCAGCAGTTTGGATCGGGGGGAGCAGTTCTTC. Amino acids: CASSLDRGEQFF.

This chain joins TRBV6-5 and TRBJ2-7, with D unclear. V shed 2 bases and J shed 1 base, with 12 bases lying between them. Germline CDR1 and CDR2: MNHEY and SVGAGI. The CDR3 spans 15 residues. Here the CDR3 reads CASSYGRPLSYEQYF. DNA for the CDR3: TGTGCCAGCAGTTACGGCAGGCCTTTATCCTACGAGCAGTACTTC.

This chain joins TRBV6-5 and TRBJ2-5; D might be TRBD2 (6 bases). The J call may be wrong; the DNA end is better matched by TRBJ2-7. The CDR3 contains 14 residues. CDR1 is MNHEY and CDR2 is SVGAGI in the germline V gene. As DNA, the CDR3 is TGTGCCAGCAGTTCTGGGACTGACTCCTACGAGCAGTACTTC. Its protein is CASSSGTDSYEQYF.

The V gene is TRBV7-2, the J gene TRBJ2-2; D not certain. The CDR3 is 17 residues long. V lost 2 bases to trimming and J lost 4 bases, with 17 bases between them. Germline CDR1 is SGHTA and CDR2 is FQGNSA. The CDR3: CASSLPMVPPGTGELFF. Written as DNA, the CDR3 is TGTGCCAGCAGCTTACCGATGGTTCCCCCGGGCACCGGGGAGCTGTTTTTT.